These 5 T cell receptor beta chains share one sample of origin, sequenced in a study of response to subunit inactivated influenza vaccine. TCRdb called the RT-PCR reads again in MiXCR, with one record for every CDR3 protein. The sample has under 950,000 distinct CDR3 sequences, 21% seen once; the top ten hold about 10%. The sample was PBMCs from blood, taken 4 to 6 days after vaccination. The receptors derive from a man between 50 and 59 years old who received an inactivated influenza vaccine.

The V gene is TRBV4-1, the J gene TRBJ2-7; no clear D. The CDR3 has 14 residues. Germline V lookup: CDR1 MGHRA, CDR2 YSYEKL. V was pared by 3 bases and J by 2 bases, with 11 bases between. The CDR3 DNA is TGCGCCAGCAGCCAGGGAAGGAGTACCTACGAGCAGTACTTC. This codes for CASSQGRSTYEQYF.

At least ten counts were recorded for this clonotype. CDR3 region: CASSKLGDTGELFF. The CDR3 nucleotides read TGCGCCAGCAGCAAGCTCGGGGACACCGGGGAGCTGTTTTTT. The rearrangement joins TRBV5-1 to TRBJ2-2; a weak D match, TRBD2 (5 bases). The ends were cut back, 4 bases at V and 3 bases at J, with 10 bases in the middle. The CDR3 length is 14 residues. Germline CDR1 SGHRS, CDR2 YFSETQ.

The table lists this clonotype with a few counts. V is TRBV12-3 or TRBV12-4 and J is TRBJ2-1, with D possibly being TRBD2 (5 bases). This CDR3 is 13 amino acids long. Deletions cut 6 bases from V and 9 bases from J, with 15 bases between. Here the CDR3 reads CASSPQEAREQFF. Here the CDR3 DNA reads TGTGCCAGCAGCCCTCAGGAGGCCCGTGAGCAGTTCTTC.

This clonotype appeared many times. J is TRBJ2-5 and V is TRBV9; maybe TRBD1 (5 bases). The germline V gene has CDR1 SGDLS and CDR2 YYNGEE. V was clipped by 3 bases and J by 5 bases, with 17 bases between them. The CDR3 loop spans 15 amino acids. DNA for the CDR3: TGTGCCAGCAGCGCGACATCAGGGCTCCGGGAGACCCAGTACTTC. Translation: CASSATSGLRETQYF.

In this sample, this clonotype turned up a few times. The J gene is TRBJ2-3, the V gene TRBV6-1; no reliable D call. The CDR3 contains 15 residues. The germline V gene has CDR1 MNHNS and CDR2 SASEGT. With 8 bases removed from V and 4 bases from J, the gap between germline ends came to 19 bases. The CDR3 coding sequence is TGTGCCAGCCAACGTGGCCTTTCCAGGTCAGATACGCAGTATTTT. Translated, it gives CASQRGLSRSDTQYF.